This T cell receptor (beta chain) originates from a study of CD8 T cells in Susac syndrome (dated by TCRdb to 2018 to 2020). Concerning the study at large: Of the Susac syndrome patients who were sequenced, eight were in clinical remission while 5 or 6 had clinically active disease. The study compared CD8+ T cell repertoire clonality among 12 healthy donors, 14 Susac syndrome patients and about 16 multiple sclerosis patients. Whether CD8+ T cell activation and differentiation in Susac syndrome was antigen driven was tested using repertoire sequencing. Susac syndrome patients were therapy-naive, on corticosteroids (some also receiving IVIg), or on IVIg alone at blood withdrawal.

Broader findings and caveats from the paper: Looking at Susac-specific public clones, the researchers identified some 15 in the total CD8+ repertoire and roughly 5 in the CD8+ TEMRA repertoire. Susac syndrome CD8+ repertoires showed clonal expansion, highest in CD8+ TEMRA cells and greater in clinically active than remitting patients. The TCR sequencing and HLA analysis was acknowledged to have included a relatively small number of individuals.

The V end loses 5 bases and the J end loses 7 bases, and a stretch of 17 bases separates them. Looking up the germline V gene (reference sequence) yields CDR1 DFQATT and CDR2 SNEGSKA. There are 14 amino acids in the CDR3, from cysteine to phenylalanine inclusive. Just CDR3 DNA is preserved here, 42 bases in frame from base 1. Peripheral blood CD8+ and CD4+ T cells from healthy donors, Susac syndrome patients and multiple sclerosis patients were profiled by high-throughput TCR beta sequencing. Recently defined diagnostic criteria for definite or probable disease were met by the Susac syndrome patients. CD8+ TEMRA cells were enriched by FACS, while bulk CD8+ and CD4+ T cells were purified by magnetic negative isolation. Blood was drawn into EDTA tubes, processed within 24 hours, and PBMCs were isolated by density gradient centrifugation. PBMCs intended for TCR sequencing were cryopreserved in liquid nitrogen and thawed later in a water bath at 37 degrees C. A purity of at least 90% was achieved for sorted or isolated CD4+, CD8+ and CD8+ TEMRA cells.

As to this clonotype: No antigen is known for it. No qualities accompany the bases; no much larger clone lies one base away.

RNA was extracted with the RNeasy kit and roughly 0.5 to 1 ug was reverse transcribed using random hexamers. The immunoSEQ multiplex PCR assay, which covers 54 Vbeta and 13 Jbeta segments, was used to amplify TCR beta CDR3 regions. Bias from PCR amplification was corrected by using a synthetic template baseline for primer optimization and for computational correction. The authors processed their data as follows. Only productive sequences were kept, with reads annotated to V, D and J genes according to IMGT and analyzed in immunoSEQ Analyzer. To calculate clonality, Shannon entropy was normalized by log2 of the number of productive unique sequences and then subtracted from one. For each patient and control, public and private clones were evaluated among the 100 most prevalent clones. A clone was defined as Susac-specific if it was absent from the healthy and MS cohorts, from some 1,100 published viral clones and from other ImmuneACCESS disease sequences. The raw public reads went through TCRdb reprocessing: fastp at Q25, MiXCR clone calling, in-frame beta chains kept. Identical CDR3 protein sequences are pooled into one entry, listed with their most common genes and DNA. Here the V and J calls rest on TCRdb's processing, not on the authors' analysis. Across this sample there are under 85,000 distinct CDR3 sequences, with 85% to 95% seen only once. The ten largest account for approximately 0.9% of the sample.

The rearrangement combines TRBV20-1 with TRBJ1-4; the D gene remains uncertain. The material sequenced was CD8+ T cells from PBMCs. This TCR was recovered from a human donor with Susac syndrome. The DNA reads TGCAGTGCTTCTTTGACCGGGGAAGGTGAAAAACTGTTTTTT. Its amino acids are CSASLTGEGEKLFF.